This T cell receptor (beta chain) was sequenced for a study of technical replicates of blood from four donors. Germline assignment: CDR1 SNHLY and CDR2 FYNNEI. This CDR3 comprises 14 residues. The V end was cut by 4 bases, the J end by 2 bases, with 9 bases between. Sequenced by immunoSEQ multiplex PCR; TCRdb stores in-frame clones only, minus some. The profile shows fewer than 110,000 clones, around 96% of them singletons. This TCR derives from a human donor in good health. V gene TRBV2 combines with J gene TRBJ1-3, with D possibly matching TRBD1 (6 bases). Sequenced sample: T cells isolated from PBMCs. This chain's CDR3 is CASSVDRTGNTIYF. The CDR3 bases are TGTGCCAGCAGTGTAGACAGGACTGGAAACACCATATATTTT.